The 27 T cell receptor delta chains below were found in one sample sequenced in a study of Vδ1+ human thymocytes (dated by TCRdb to 2016 to 2019). General study outcomes and caveats: The thymic TRG and TRD repertoires appeared highly polyclonal, with Gaussian CDR3 length distributions, in contrast to the oligoclonal repertoires of peripheral blood.

Sequencer: Illumina MiSeq. RNA was isolated using the RNeasy mini kit, and reverse transcription was performed with Superscript III. To generate the CDR3 amplicons, a multiplex PCR was run using pooled V-gene forward primers together with a constant-region reverse primer that carried Illumina adaptor overhangs. TCRdb recomputed clones from the public reads with CATT; identical DNA rows were then combined. Here the sample has under 30,000 delta-chain clones; about 7.4% occur a single time. More than 0.9% of the sample rests with the top ten. The antigens these receptors bind are not known. The source material was Vdelta1+ gamma-delta thymocytes from the thymus. This specimen's cell subset or site label, per the study, means: FACS-sorted CD3+ TCRalphabeta- TCRVdelta1+ TCRVdelta2- thymocytes. These receptors were collected from a girl under three years old who had congenital heart surgery.

This chain joins TRDV1 and TRDJ1; perhaps TRDD3 as D (6 bases). V lost 3 bases and J lost 0, with 26 bases in between. The CDR3 is made up of 20 amino acids. CDR1 TSWWSYY and CDR2 QGS come from the germline V gene. In DNA form, the CDR3 reads TGTGCTCTTGGGGACCCCACAAGAGGGGGACGCGGGACATACACCGATAAACTCATCTTT. Amino acid sequence: CALGDPTRGGRGTYTDKLIF.

The V and J genes are TRDV1 and TRDJ1, with 9 positions matching TRDD3. The CDR3 has 17 residues. CDR1 is TSWWSYY, CDR2 QGS, per germline. The V and J ends lost 0 bases and 3 bases, in that order; junction bases with no gene match: 8. Written as DNA, the CDR3 is TGTGCTCTTGGGGAACTACTTTTACTGGGGGACCCCGATAAACTCATCTTT. This gives the protein CALGELLLLGDPDKLIF.

This clone was seen a handful of times. This chain connects TRDV1 to TRDJ1, with D perhaps TRDD2 (9 bases). CDR3 size: 24 residues. The germline gives CDR1 TSWWSYY, CDR2 QGS. The germline V and J ends were trimmed by 3 bases and 0 bases, with 38 bases remaining between them. CDR3 bases: TGTGCTCTTGGGGACCACGCCTTCCTACGAAGTCTGGGGGAAACTCATTCGTACACCGATAAACTCATCTTT. It specifies CALGDHAFLRSLGETHSYTDKLIF.

The chain has TRDV1 and TRDJ1; 12 bases line up with TRDD3. TCRdb is silent on the J gene; assignment here came from matching the DNA to germline. CDR3 size: 23 residues. Germline V CDR1 and CDR2: TSWWSYY, QGS. The V and J ends lost 1 base and 0 bases, in that order; junction bases with no gene match: 21. The CDR3 DNA reads TGTGCTCTTGGGGAACGGAACCGCTATACTGGGGGATACATGGCCTTGTACACCGATAAACTCATCTTT. Protein sequence: CALGERNRYTGGYMALYTDKLIF.

TRDV1 is the V gene, and the J gene was not called; the table gives TRDD3 as D, unverified against the DNA. Germline assignment: CDR1 TSWWSYY and CDR2 QGS. The CDR3 sequence is 12 residues long. As DNA, the CDR3 is TGTGCTCTTGGGGAAACGTCTGATAAACTTATCTTT. Translating gives CALGETSDKLIF.

This chain connects TRDV1 to TRDJ1, with D unresolved. V dropped 0 bases and J dropped 4 bases, with 12 bases sitting between them. Germline assignment: CDR1 TSWWSYY and CDR2 QGS. The CDR3 has 15 residues. The CDR3 sequence is CALGELDPPIDKLIF. The CDR3 DNA follows: TGTGCTCTTGGGGAACTAGATCCTCCCATCGATAAACTCATCTTT.

Turning to this clone: This may stem from a read error, because a much larger clone lies one nucleotide away. This sequence joins TRDV2 and TRDJ1, with a tentative D call TRDD3 (6 bases). This CDR3 spans 19 amino acids. Germline CDR1 and CDR2: GEAIGNYY and EKD. V was pared by 3 bases and J by 2 bases, with 27 bases between. CDR3 sequence: CACDADLPAHCWGTDKLIF. CDR3 sequence (DNA): TGTGCCTGTGACGCCGATTTGCCTGCCCACTGCTGGGGAACCGATAAACTCATCTTT.

The chain recombines TRDV2 with TRDJ1; TRDD3 aligns across 12 bases. The CDR3 is made up of 22 amino acids. Germline CDR1 reads GEAIGNYY; CDR2 reads EKD. The junction had 22 bases not matched to a gene; V was cut back by 0 bases and J by 3 bases. The CDR3 DNA sequence: TGTGCCTGTGACACCGCCAAGGGGTTGTACTGGGGGATACTTTGGTTAGCCGATAAACTCATCTTT. It encodes CACDTAKGLYWGILWLADKLIF.

This clone has only a few counts. V and J are TRDV1 and TRDJ1; 9 nucleotides agree with TRDD2. The V and J ends lost 3 bases and 0 bases, in that order; junction bases with no gene match: 20. From germline, CDR1 is TSWWSYY and CDR2 QGS. The CDR3 spans 21 residues. The CDR3 DNA reads as TGTGCTCTTGGGGAGCCGGCCTTCCTACAAGTACTGGGTGGGTACACCGATAAACTCATCTTT. It translates to CALGEPAFLQVLGGYTDKLIF.

This clone showed up just a few times. The rearrangement uses TRDV1 and TRDJ1; D not resolved. With 0 bases removed from V and 4 bases from J, the gap between germline ends came to 18 bases. The CDR3 runs 17 residues. CDR1 is TSWWSYY and CDR2 is QGS in the germline V gene. The CDR3 loop is CALGELSFREPHDKLIF. Written as DNA, the CDR3 is TGTGCTCTTGGGGAACTGTCATTCAGGGAACCCCACGATAAACTCATCTTT.

This clone ranks as medium-sized. The J gene is TRDJ3, the V gene TRDV2, with TRDD2 as a possible D gene (5 bases). Germline values: CDR1 GEAIGNYY, CDR2 EKD. V lost 0 bases and J 2 bases, leaving 7 bases between the germline ends. This CDR3 contains 16 residues. CDR3 sequence reads: CACDTPTTWDTRQMFF. CDR3 DNA: TGTGCCTGTGACACCCCTACGACCTGGGACACCCGACAGATGTTTTTC.

Only a few counts were recorded for this clone. The genes are TRDV1 and TRDJ1; D gene unclear. Germline CDR1 reads TSWWSYY; CDR2 reads QGS. V was pared by 1 base and J by 2 bases, with 17 bases between. The CDR3 loop spans 17 amino acids. The CDR3 nucleotides are TGTGCTCTTGGGGAACCCCAACCCCGATTTTTTACCGATAAACTCATCTTT. Translating it yields CALGEPQPRFFTDKLIF.

The genes are TRDV1 and TRDJ1; 7 bases agree with TRDD3. From germline, CDR1 is TSWWSYY and CDR2 QGS. This CDR3 is built from 20 residues. V lost 5 bases to trimming and J lost 1 base; unmatched junction nucleotides: 22. CDR3 in DNA: TGTGCTCTTGGGTCCCCCTGGGAGGGATACCCTTTTCGTTGCACCGATAAACTCATCTTT. Its protein product is CALGSPWEGYPFRCTDKLIF.

The V and J genes are TRDV1 and TRDJ1; 8 bases match TRDD3. Germline values: CDR1 TSWWSYY, CDR2 QGS. The CDR3 runs 18 residues. The junction had 17 bases not matched to a gene; V was cut back by 8 bases and J by 0 bases. The CDR3: CALTLRLGVTPYTDKLIF. The CDR3 nucleotides are TGTGCTCTTACACTCCGACTGGGGGTTACCCCGTACACCGATAAACTCATCTTT.

This chain uses TRDV1 with TRDJ1; D gene ambiguous. Germline-derived CDR1 and CDR2 are TSWWSYY and QGS. This CDR3 region has 19 residues. Trimming took off 1 base at V and 0 bases at J, with 21 bases between the two ends. In DNA form, the CDR3 reads TGTGCTCTTGGGGAACCTGCTATGGCCAAAGTAAAGTACACCGATAAACTCATCTTT. Protein sequence: CALGEPAMAKVKYTDKLIF.

The chain employs TRDV1 and TRDJ1, with D perhaps given as TRDD2 or TRDD3 (5 bases each). CDR3 length: 21 amino acids. Germline V gene data show CDR1 as TSWWSYY and CDR2 as QGS. The V and J ends lost 1 base and 2 bases respectively, with 29 bases between them. CDR3 nucleotide sequence: TGTGCTCTTGGGGAACGGGGCGTCCTAAGGTCTACCCGATGGGGAACCGATAAACTCATCTTT. It is translated as CALGERGVLRSTRWGTDKLIF.

This rearrangement joins TRDV1 to TRDJ1; unclear D gene. In germline, CDR1 is TSWWSYY, CDR2 QGS. The CDR3 covers 19 residues. V dropped 1 base and J dropped 0 bases, with 21 bases sitting between them. The CDR3 DNA sequence: TGTGCTCTTGGGGAACGAATCCCCACCTGCGGTCCAGACACCGATAAACTCATCTTT. Protein: CALGERIPTCGPDTDKLIF.

This clone was seen a few times. One end of the junction varies from germline; a read error may be responsible. The chain recombines TRDV1 with TRDJ1; D is possibly TRDD2 (6 bases). Germline CDR1 and CDR2: TSWWSYY and QGS. The CDR3 runs 17 residues. Here the CDR3 DNA reads TGCGCTCTTGGGGAACGTCAAGTATCCTACTCCACCGATAAACTCATCTTT. This sequence encodes CALGERQVSYSTDKLIF.

The chain employs TRDV1 and TRDJ1; possible D gene TRDD3, 5 bases. The CDR3 loop spans 22 amino acids. With 2 bases removed from V and 0 bases from J, the gap between germline ends came to 31 bases. Looked up from germline, CDR1 is TSWWSYY and CDR2 is QGS. CDR3 nucleotides: TGTGCTCTTGGGGAAATTCTCCCCAACACCGTACTGACGCGCTGGGACACCGATAAACTCATCTTT. Translated, it gives CALGEILPNTVLTRWDTDKLIF.

This clone was counted between two and nine times. The chain uses TRDV1 and TRDJ1, with 8 positions matching TRDD3. Germline V gives CDR1 TSWWSYY, CDR2 QGS. The CDR3 has 20 amino acids. With V trimmed by 1 base and J by 0 bases, 16 bases remained unmatched. The CDR3 protein is CALGEPLFLPLGEYTDKLIF. DNA of the CDR3: TGTGCTCTTGGGGAACCGCTCTTCCTTCCGCTGGGGGAATACACCGATAAACTCATCTTT.

This clone has only a few counts. V gene TRDV1 combines with J gene TRDJ1; 10 nucleotides agree with TRDD3. Germline V gene data show CDR1 as TSWWSYY and CDR2 as QGS. J gave up 1 base and V 0 bases, and 11 bases lay outside the gene matches. The CDR3 is 19 amino acids. The CDR3 DNA reads as TGTGCTCTTGGGGAACTAGGGTTGGGGGATACCGCACCCACCGATAAACTCATCTTT. Residues: CALGELGLGDTAPTDKLIF.

The genes are TRDV1 and TRDJ1, with 9 bases fitting TRDD2. As TCRdb names no J gene, one was assigned here on the basis of a DNA match to germline. The CDR3 totals 18 residues. V shed 1 base, J shed 3 bases, and the junction held 12 bases outside the gene matches. Germline V gene sequence: CDR1 TSWWSYY, CDR2 QGS. In DNA, the CDR3 is TGTGCTCTTGGGGAACCAGGCCTTCCTACCCCGTTGGCCGATAAACTCATCTTT. Encoded protein: CALGEPGLPTPLADKLIF.

The chain employs TRDV1 and TRDJ1, with D unclear. The V and J ends lost 5 bases and 0 bases respectively, with 25 bases between them. The CDR3 is 19 residues long. CDR1 is TSWWSYY, CDR2 QGS, per germline. CDR3 in amino acids: CALGNPCLALSEYTDKLIF. The CDR3 DNA reads TGTGCTCTTGGGAACCCCTGCCTTGCTCTGTCGGAATACACCGATAAACTCATCTTT.

This clone was seen more than once but under ten times. The chain employs TRDV1 and TRDJ1, with 8 bases lining up with TRDD3. The CDR3 consists of 19 residues. Per the germline V gene, CDR1 is TSWWSYY and CDR2 is QGS. Trimming cost V 0 bases and J 0 bases; bases outside gene matches: 12. CDR3 sequence (DNA): TGTGCTCTTGGGGAACTTTGTCCTTACTGGGGGCTTAACACCGATAAACTCATCTTT. This codes for CALGELCPYWGLNTDKLIF.

This clone turned up a few times. The DNA is omitted, as the CDR3 cannot be located on it reliably, and the CDR3 follows TCRdb's listing. The chain uses TRAV29/DV5 and TRDJ1; TRDD3 is the table's D call, not checked against the DNA. Germline CDR1 NSMFDY, CDR2 ISSIKDK. The length of the CDR3 is 24 amino acids, counting both ends. The CDR3 loop reads CSVLLCSKRPFFPHPTGIRGELIF.

This clone has just a few counts. The chain uses TRDV1 and TRDJ1, with D unresolved. Trimming took off 2 bases at V and 1 base at J, with 14 bases between the two ends. This CDR3 comprises 16 residues. CDR1 is TSWWSYY, CDR2 QGS, per germline. The CDR3 sequence is CALGEEGSSGTDKLIF. In DNA, the CDR3 is TGTGCTCTTGGGGAAGAAGGGTCCAGTGGCACCGATAAACTCATCTTT.

J is TRDJ1 and V is TRDV1; 12 positions agree with TRDD3. TCRdb records no J gene; here it was assigned by comparing the DNA to germline. This CDR3 comprises 23 residues. V lost 1 base to trimming and J lost 1 base; unmatched junction nucleotides: 22. From germline, CDR1 is TSWWSYY and CDR2 QGS. CDR3 DNA: TGTGCTCTTGGGGAACGATCAACCCGGGTAACTGGGGGATACAGGGGGCTCACCGATAAACTCATCTTT. It translates to CALGERSTRVTGGYRGLTDKLIF.